This T cell receptor (beta chain) was documented in a study of blood T cell dynamics during melanoma immunotherapy. Across the whole study: Patients with metastatic melanoma got pembrolizumab or nivolumab-ipilimumab as first-line care.

The time point denotes: pre-treatment baseline. One draw preceded checkpoint blockade; another followed its first cycle at week 3. Disease control meant complete response, partial response or stable disease at 12 weeks. V lost 7 bases, J lost 0 bases, and 9 bases lay in between. This CDR3 is 14 amino acids long. The germline V gene encodes CDR1 SNHLY and CDR2 FYNNEI. Every bulk PBMC sample received the same 350 ng of DNA. The table came from immunoSEQ multiplex PCR; TCRdb's copy has only in-frame clones and leaves some out. The repertoire consists of over 13,000 clones, with 85% to 90% occurring once and the leading ten covering about 5%.

The sample here was blood, taken from a patient treated with checkpoint blockade. The sequence came from a human donor with melanoma. This chain links TRBV2 with TRBJ2-2; perhaps TRBD1 as D (5 bases). The CDR3 reads CASKGNSNTGELFF. The CDR3 bases are TGTGCCAGCAAGGGGAATTCGAACACCGGGGAGCTGTTTTTT.